The 29 T cell receptor beta chains listed next were all sequenced from one sample in a study of blood T cell repertoires in COVID-19 (dated by TCRdb to 2018 to 2021). Library preparation employed the immunoSEQ multiplex PCR assay. Drawn from immuneACCESS, this table holds only the in-frame rearrangements with V and J called that TCRdb kept. Clones are partly lost; checked studies trace under half to an unresolved V gene and leave the rest unexplained. The sample table lists more than 150,000 clones, 80% to 85% of them with a count of one. The ten most abundant clones make up over 5% of the sample. The source material was peripheral blood. These receptors all stem from a woman aged 30 to 39 with acute or convalescent COVID-19.

This chain links TRBV7-9 with TRBJ2-7; D is uncertain. CDR1 is SEHNR and CDR2 is FQNEAQ in the germline V gene (reference sequence). The ends were cut back, 5 bases at V and 2 bases at J, with 13 bases in the middle. CDR3 length: 14 amino acids. The DNA for the CDR3 is TGTGCCAGCAGCCCCCCGCAGAAAACCTACGAGCAGTACTTC. Translating it yields CASSPPQKTYEQYF. The full variable domain, with the rest looked up from reference TRBV7-9 and TRBJ2-7, is DTGVSQNPRHKITKRGQNVTFRCDPISEHNRLYWYRQTLGQGPEFLTYFQNEAQLEKSRLLSDRFSAERPKGSFSTLEIQRTEQGDSAMYLCASSPPQKTYEQYFGPGTRLTVT.

V and J are TRBV23-1 and TRBJ2-2, with TRBD1 identical over 9 bases. TRBV23-1 is an ORF, with its function uncertain. V was pared by 4 bases and J by 4 bases, with 10 bases of the junction left unmatched. This CDR3 contains 17 residues. For the CDR3, the DNA is TGCGCCAGCAGTCTCGCGGCCACAGGGGGCGGCACCGGGGAGCTGTTTTTT. Encoded protein: CASSLAATGGGTGELFF.

This CDR3 reads CASSLGNRGNNSPLHF. CDR3 sequence (DNA): TGCGCCAGCAGCTTGGGTAACAGGGGGAATAATTCACCCCTCCACTTT. The chain has TRBV5-1 and TRBJ1-6, with 8 positions matching TRBD1. In germline, CDR1 is SGHRS, CDR2 YFSETQ. The CDR3 has 16 amino acids. V was pared by 0 bases and J by 5 bases, with 4 bases of the junction left unmatched.

This chain connects TRBV10-3 to TRBJ1-2, with TRBD1 as a possible D gene (6 bases). Germline CDR1 and CDR2: ENHRY and SYGVKD. This CDR3 has 16 residues. Trimming stripped 3 bases from V and 6 bases from J, with 20 bases between. The CDR3 is CAISDLQGKFANGYTF. The DNA of the CDR3 is TGTGCCATCAGTGATCTACAGGGTAAATTTGCGAATGGCTACACCTTC.

This clone was recorded a few times. CDR3 in amino acids: CASSIRAQNTGELFF. The CDR3 DNA follows: TGTGCCAGTAGTATACGAGCCCAGAACACCGGGGAGCTGTTTTTT. The chain links TRBV19 to TRBJ2-2; no definite D call. Trimming shortened V by 2 bases and J by 1 base, and 8 bases separated the two germline ends. The germline CDR1 and CDR2 sequences are LNHDA and SQIVND (reference sequence). The CDR3 contains 15 residues.

The chain couples TRBV30 to TRBJ2-2; 7 nucleotides line up with TRBD1. The V gene end was trimmed by 3 bases and the J gene end by 4 bases; junction bases not matched to a gene: 5. The germline V gene has CDR1 GTSNPN and CDR2 SVGIG (reference sequence). The CDR3 is 14 amino acids. CDR3 bases: TGTGCCTGGAGGCGTGGGACAGTCACCGGGGAGCTGTTTTTT. Amino acids: CAWRRGTVTGELFF.

This rearrangement joins TRBV29-1 to TRBJ2-7, with 8 positions matching TRBD1. V was pared by 6 bases and J by 6 bases, with 13 bases of the junction left unmatched. From germline, CDR1 is SQVTM and CDR2 ANQGSEA. This CDR3 contains 14 residues. In DNA form, the CDR3 reads TGCAGCGTGGGGACAGGCAAAGGCGCTTCCGAGCAGTACTTC. It codes for CSVGTGKGASEQYF.

The chain joins TRBV21-1 to TRBJ1-1; TRBD1 was called by the table and not checked on the DNA. TRBV21-1 is an annotated pseudogene. The CDR3 contains 18 residues. CDR3 sequence: CASSKGGGQGAGVAEAFF. The DNA for the CDR3 is TGTGCCAGCAGCAAAGGGGGGGGACAGGGAGCGGGAGTGGCTGAAGCTTTCTTT.

The gene calls are TRBV4-2 and TRBJ1-5, with TRBD1 matching over 9 bases. The CDR3 spans 16 residues. The germline CDR1 and CDR2 sequences are LGHNA and YNFKEQ. V shed 3 bases, J shed 7 bases, and the junction held 10 bases outside the gene matches. CDR3 DNA sequence: TGTGCCAGCAGCCATCGGCCCGGACAGGGGATCCAGCCCCAGCATTTT. Protein sequence: CASSHRPGQGIQPQHF.

V is TRBV19 and J is TRBJ2-1; D is undetermined. Looked up from germline, CDR1 is LNHDA and CDR2 is SQIVND (reference sequence). The CDR3 totals 15 residues. V dropped 3 bases and J dropped 0 bases, with 9 bases sitting between them. CDR3 residues: CASSMAVSSYNEQFF. In nucleotides, the CDR3 is TGTGCCAGTAGTATGGCGGTCAGCTCCTACAATGAGCAGTTCTTC.

V and J are TRBV5-1 and TRBJ1-2, with D tentatively TRBD1 (5 bases). Trimming stripped 4 bases from V and 4 bases from J, with 11 bases between. Germline CDR1 is SGHRS and CDR2 is YFSETQ. This CDR3 is 13 amino acids long. DNA of the CDR3: TGCGCCAGCAGCCAGACAGAGACCTATGGCTACACCTTC. Translated, it gives CASSQTETYGYTF.

V and J are TRBV4-3 and TRBJ1-6; D is unresolved. Germline lookup yields CDR1 LGHNA and CDR2 YSLEER. The V and J ends lost 0 bases and 9 bases respectively, with 6 bases between them. The CDR3 length is 13 residues. The CDR3 loop reads CASSQDLSSPLHF. The CDR3 coding sequence is TGCGCCAGCAGCCAAGATCTTAGTTCACCCCTCCACTTT.

This clone was found once. This chain joins TRBV28 and TRBJ2-1, with D possibly TRBD2 on 5 matching bases. The CDR3 runs to 14 residues. CDR1 and CDR2 from the germline V gene are MDHEN and SYDVKM. The V and J ends lost 8 bases and 5 bases respectively, with 16 bases between them. The CDR3 loop is CASFPGSLNNEQFF. DNA of the CDR3: TGTGCCAGCTTCCCGGGGTCATTAAACAATGAGCAGTTCTTC.

In its sample, this clone was seen a few times. V is TRBV4-1 and J is TRBJ2-7; tentative D call: TRBD2 (5 bases). The CDR3 is 12 amino acids. The germline V gene encodes CDR1 MGHRA and CDR2 YSYEKL. With 2 bases removed from V and 6 bases from J, the gap between germline ends came to 8 bases. The CDR3 protein is CASSQIGSEQYF. The CDR3 coding sequence is TGCGCCAGCAGCCAAATAGGGAGCGAGCAGTACTTC.

CDR3 sequence: CASSSRGQGINGYTF. The CDR3 nucleotides read TGTGCCAGCAGTTCCCGGGGACAGGGAATCAATGGCTACACCTTC. The chain couples TRBV6-5 to TRBJ1-2, with 9 nucleotides matching TRBD1. This CDR3 contains 15 residues. After removal of 4 bases from V and 6 bases from J, the junction contained 9 bases not matched to a gene. CDR1 and CDR2 from the germline V gene are MNHEY and SVGAGI.

The genes are TRBV19 and TRBJ2-7; 8 bases are a match to TRBD2. The CDR3 has 15 residues. V was pared by 3 bases and J by 0 bases, with 4 bases of the junction left unmatched. Germline V gene data show CDR1 as LNHDA and CDR2 as SQIVND (reference sequence). The CDR3 nucleotides read TGTGCCAGTAGTATCCTAGCGGGTAGCTCCTACGAGCAGTACTTC. Translated: CASSILAGSSYEQYF.

The rearrangement joins TRBV27 to TRBJ1-6, with D unclear. Germline values: CDR1 MNHEY, CDR2 SMNVEV (reference sequence). The length of the CDR3 is 14 residues. The V end lost 2 bases, the J end lost 5 bases, and 7 bases lay between the germline ends. DNA for the CDR3: TGTGCCAGCAGTTTAATCGTCCATAATTCACCCCTCCACTTT. Residues: CASSLIVHNSPLHF.

The J gene is TRBJ1-6, the V gene TRBV5-1, with D unclear. V dropped 4 bases and J dropped 7 bases, with 12 bases sitting between them. CDR3 size: 14 residues. Germline V lookup: CDR1 SGHRS, CDR2 YFSETQ. The CDR3 nucleotides read TGCGCCAGCAGCCCTCTGGGCTCAAATTCACCCCTCCACTTT. Translating gives CASSPLGSNSPLHF.

This clone was recorded only once. The CDR3 bases are TGTGCCAGCAGCTTAGATGGGGGGGGTCTCTACTATGGCTACACCTTC. Protein sequence: CASSLDGGGLYYGYTF. This rearrangement joins TRBV7-2 to TRBJ1-2; a weak D match, TRBD1 (5 bases). With 1 base removed from V and 3 bases from J, the gap between germline ends came to 15 bases. The CDR3 has 16 amino acids. In germline, CDR1 is SGHTA, CDR2 FQGNSA.

This chain links TRBV7-9 with TRBJ2-3; D may be TRBD2 (7 bases). Germline loops: CDR1 SEHNR, CDR2 FQNEAQ (reference sequence). The CDR3 covers 14 residues. With 5 bases removed from V and 4 bases from J, the gap between germline ends came to 13 bases. DNA of the CDR3: TGTGCCAGCAGCGGGGGGGCCGGTCCAGATACGCAGTATTTT. Amino acid sequence: CASSGGAGPDTQYF.

This chain joins TRBV6-5 and TRBJ1-2; D remains ambiguous. Trimming left V 6 bases short and J 5 bases short, with 13 bases between. This CDR3 spans 13 amino acids. Germline-derived CDR1 and CDR2 are MNHEY and SVGAGI. CDR3 sequence reads: CASSYFNSYGYTF. The CDR3 nucleotides are TGTGCCAGCAGCTATTTTAATTCATATGGCTACACCTTC.

The chain has TRBV6-2 or TRBV6-3 and TRBJ2-3, with D possibly TRBD2 on 5 matching bases. V dropped 0 bases and J dropped 10 bases, with 14 bases sitting between them. The CDR3 consists of 14 residues. Per the germline V gene, CDR1 is MNHEY and CDR2 is SVGEGT. Here the CDR3 DNA reads TGTGCCAGCAGTTACTCTTTAATTCTAGCCGCGCAGTATTTT. It translates to CASSYSLILAAQYF.

As DNA, the CDR3 is TGCGCCAGCAGCTTGGTTCAGGGGGACCATTCACCCCTCCACTTT. This codes for CASSLVQGDHSPLHF. The rearrangement links TRBV5-1 to TRBJ1-6; TRBD1 matches 7 bases. V lost 0 bases to trimming and J lost 8 bases; unmatched junction nucleotides: 5. The CDR3 runs to 15 residues. Germline V lookup: CDR1 SGHRS, CDR2 YFSETQ.

A single count supports this clone. The J gene is TRBJ2-5, the V gene TRBV14; 11 bases are shared with TRBD1. V lost 0 bases, J lost 4 bases, and 4 bases stayed unmatched. The CDR3 is 16 amino acids. The germline V gene has CDR1 SGHDN and CDR2 FVKESK. CDR3 residues: CASSQDGQGAGETQYF. Written as DNA, the CDR3 is TGTGCCAGCAGCCAAGACGGACAGGGGGCAGGAGAGACCCAGTACTTC.

This chain joins TRBV7-8 and TRBJ2-3; TRBD1 matches at 7 bases. CDR1 SGHVS and CDR2 FQNEAQ come from the germline V gene. V lost 4 bases and J lost 1; bases outside the gene matches: 11. This CDR3 contains 17 residues. The CDR3 nucleotides read TGTGCCAGCAGCTCGCAACTACAGGGGTTCGGCACAGATACGCAGTATTTT. Protein product: CASSSQLQGFGTDTQYF.

This rearrangement joins TRBV27 to TRBJ1-2, with unresolved D. V lost 2 bases and J lost 7, with 11 bases in between. Germline V CDR1 and CDR2: MNHEY, SMNVEV (reference sequence). There are 13 residues in the CDR3. In DNA, the CDR3 is TGTGCCAGCAGTTTAAGAAGACTAGGTGGCTACACCTTC. Encoded protein: CASSLRRLGGYTF.

This chain links TRBV15 with TRBJ1-5; the D gene is possibly TRBD1 (5 bases). The germline gives CDR1 LNHNV, CDR2 YYDKDF (reference sequence). The V end lost 0 bases, the J end lost 9 bases, and 9 bases lay between the germline ends. The CDR3 has 13 residues. The CDR3 sequence: CATSRDLGAPQHF. CDR3 DNA sequence: TGTGCCACCAGCAGAGATCTAGGGGCGCCCCAGCATTTT. The variable domain in full, completed from reference TRBV15 and TRBJ1-5, reads DAMVIQNPRYQVTQFGKPVTLSCSQTLNHNVMYWYQQKSSQAPKLLFHYYDKDFNNEADTPDNFQSRRPNTSFCFLDIRSPGLGDTAMYLCATSRDLGAPQHFGDGTRLSIL.

This clone was counted only a few times. The rearrangement uses TRBV4-3 and TRBJ2-6, with TRBD1 matching 8 bases. The V gene end was trimmed by 1 base and the J gene end by 2 bases; junction bases not matched to a gene: 4. The CDR3 totals 17 residues. CDR1 and CDR2 from the germline V gene are LGHNA and YSLEER. Here the CDR3 reads CASSQAIQGAGANVLTF. CDR3 sequence (DNA): TGCGCCAGCAGCCAAGCTATACAGGGGGCTGGGGCCAACGTCCTGACTTTC.

The gene calls are TRBV9 and TRBJ2-3, with D tentatively TRBD1 (7 bases). The CDR3 consists of 16 residues. V gave up 3 bases and J gave up 0 bases, with 14 bases separating them. Germline V gives CDR1 SGDLS, CDR2 YYNGEE. CDR3 DNA sequence: TGTGCCAGCAGCGCCTCAGGGGGGAGAAGCACAGATACGCAGTATTTT. Translation: CASSASGGRSTDTQYF.